This T cell receptor (beta chain) was obtained from a study of identical twins. Study-level points and caveats: Twins shared beta out-of-frame sequences in excess, but this excess was weaker.

TCRdb independently ran MiXCR on the 5' RACE reads; one entry per CDR3 protein. The sample yields a few hundred thousand distinct CDR3 sequences, roughly 8.7% seen once. This clonotype has more than one count but fewer than ten. Its antigen is not known. CDR3 size: 15 residues. Trimming pared 1 base from V and 3 bases from J, leaving 13 bases between. CDR1 SGHTA and CDR2 FQGNSA come from the germline V gene. The data also belong to a second study, concerning yellow fever vaccine responses in identical twins.

This chain joins TRBV7-2 and TRBJ2-7; D is undetermined. Sequenced sample: CD8+ T cells sorted from blood. The receptor comes from a young woman in good health. CDR3 loop: CASSLVWTSNYEQYF. The CDR3 DNA is TGTGCCAGCAGCTTAGTTTGGACCTCGAACTACGAGCAGTACTTC.